This T cell receptor beta chain was captured in a study of cytomegalovirus exposure and HLA in healthy donors. As regards this clone: Its antigen is as yet unknown.

The primer mix had 60 Vbeta and 13 Jbeta primers. Clones were sequenced by immunoSEQ multiplex PCR, and TCRdb holds only the in-frame ones, with some missing. Its table lists about 48,000 clones. Germline CDR1 reads SEHNR; CDR2 reads FQNEAQ (reference sequence). V lost 1 base and J 3 bases, leaving 6 bases between the germline ends. This CDR3 contains 13 residues. The study, taken as a whole, reports: TCR beta chains numbering under 200 were designated cytomegalovirus-associated.

The chain couples TRBV7-9 to TRBJ1-1, with D possibly being TRBD1 (5 bases). The sequencing sample was made of PBMCs. The clonotype originates from a male donor in good health and CMV-seropositive. The CDR3 spells CASSLDRYTEAFF. CDR3 DNA sequence: TGTGCCAGCAGCTTAGACAGGTACACTGAAGCTTTCTTT.